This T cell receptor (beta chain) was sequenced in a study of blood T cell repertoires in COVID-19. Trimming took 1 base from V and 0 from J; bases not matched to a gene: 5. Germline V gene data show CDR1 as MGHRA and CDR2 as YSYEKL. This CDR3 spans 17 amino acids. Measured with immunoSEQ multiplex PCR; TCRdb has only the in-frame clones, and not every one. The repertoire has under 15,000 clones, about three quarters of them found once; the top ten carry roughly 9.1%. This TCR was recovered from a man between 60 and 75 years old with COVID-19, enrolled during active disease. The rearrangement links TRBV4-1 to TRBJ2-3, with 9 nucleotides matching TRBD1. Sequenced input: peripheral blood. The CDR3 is CASSQGGGTGSTDTQYF. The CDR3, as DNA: TGCGCCAGCAGCCAAGGGGGGGGGACAGGGAGCACAGATACGCAGTATTTT.